Sequencing of this T cell receptor (beta chain) was carried out in a study of shared clonotypes between healthy human individuals. Between the trimmed V and J ends, which lost 1 base and 7 bases, there was a span of 14 bases. CDR1 is GTSNPN, CDR2 SVGIG, per germline (reference sequence). CDR3 length: 13 residues. Clones were sequenced by immunoSEQ multiplex PCR, and TCRdb holds only the in-frame ones, with some missing. The table lists more than 2 million clones, around 95% of them singletons. The TCR sequence derives from a man between 18 and 29 years old in good health. The sequencing input was naive CD4+ T cells sorted from blood. The subset is: CD45RA+ positively selected. The V and J genes are TRBV30 and TRBJ2-7; the D gene could be TRBD1 or TRBD2 (5 bases each). The DNA of the CDR3 is TGTGCCTGGAGTGACTTTCTCGGGGCGGAGCAGTACTTC. Translating it yields CAWSDFLGAEQYF.